This is a list of T cell receptor beta chains from one sample in a study of Graves' ophthalmopathy and Graves' hyperthyroidism. TCRdb recomputed calls from the multiplex PCR reads with MiXCR, one row per CDR3 protein. The table has around 1.1 million distinct CDR3 sequences, less than 45% seen once; the top ten hold over 8.5%. Sequenced material: peripheral blood or thyroid tissue (not recorded which). The receptors originated from an adult man with Graves' hyperthyroidism. CDR3s include the opening cysteine and the closing phenylalanine or tryptophan. Each record gives: V gene, clone size, J gene, D gene, CDR3 DNA, CDR3 protein. The D gene is left open where the match is weak. Part of the rows lack a size; the others show once, few, many or a class for expanded clones.

TRBV6-1	few	TRBJ2-7	-	TGTGCCAGCCAACCTCGACATACCTACGAGCAGTACTTC	CASQPRHTYEQYF
TRBV29-1	-	TRBJ2-4	-	TGCAGCGTTGATGGTGGAGCCAAAAACATTCAGTACTTC	CSVDGGAKNIQYF
TRBV20-1	-	TRBJ2-2	-	TGCAGTGCTTGGGGGGCTGGGGGCCCCGGGGAGCTGTTTTTT	CSAWGAGGPGELFF
TRBV7-2	-	TRBJ1-4	TRBD1	TGTGCCAGCAGCTACGTGACAGGGGGATTCTTT	CASSYVTGGFF
TRBV7-9	-	TRBJ1-1	TRBD1	TGTGCCAGCAGCTCGCGGGACAGGGGAGGGAACACTGAAGCTTTCTTT	CASSSRDRGGNTEAFF
TRBV7-3	-	TRBJ2-3	TRBD2	TGTGCCAGCCTAACGGGACTAGCGGGAGATACGCAGTATTTT	CASLTGLAGDTQYF
TRBV7-6	many	TRBJ1-1	-	TGTGCCAGCAGCTTAGGAGGGGGAGCTTATTTAAACACTGAAGCTTTCTTT	CASSLGGGAYLNTEAFF
TRBV13	many	TRBJ1-6	-	TGTGCCAGCAGCTTAGACAGGTCGCCCCTCCACTTT	CASSLDRSPLHF
TRBV10-2	-	TRBJ2-5	-	TGTGCCAGCTCACTACAGGGTGTGCTTCGAGAGACCCAGTACTTC	CASSLQGVLRETQYF
TRBV19	few	TRBJ2-7	TRBD1	TGTGCCAGTAGTATCCGGGACAGGGGTGAATACGAGCAGTACTTC	CASSIRDRGEYEQYF
TRBV7-3	many	TRBJ2-5	-	TGTGCCAGCAGCGAAACCCCTGGACAGCAAGAGACCCAGTACTTC	CASSETPGQQETQYF
TRBV5-1	-	TRBJ1-2	TRBD1	TGCGCCAGCAGTCAGGGGACAGGCACCAATAACTATGGCTACACCTTC	CASSQGTGTNNYGYTF
TRBV9	many	TRBJ1-1	-	TGTGCCAGCAGCGTAGCCGGGAGGAACACTGAAGCTTTCTTT	CASSVAGRNTEAFF
TRBV10-3	-	TRBJ1-3	-	TGTGCCATCAGGGGGGGCCACTCTGGAAACACCATATATTTT	CAIRGGHSGNTIYF
TRBV7-2	-	TRBJ2-3	-	TGTGCCAGCAGCAATGGACACATTAGCACAGATACGCAGTATTTT	CASSNGHISTDTQYF
TRBV20-1	many	TRBJ1-5	-	TGCAGTGCCGGGGGGGGGCAGCCCCAGCATTTT	CSAGGGQPQHF
TRBV7-8	-	TRBJ2-2	TRBD2	TGTGCCAGCAGCTTTTTAGCGGGAGTGTTGAACACCGGGGAGCTGTTTTTT	CASSFLAGVLNTGELFF
TRBV7-8	-	TRBJ2-7	-	TGTGCCAGCAGCCCATTGCTAGCAGAAGTTGTCGAGCAGTACTTC	CASSPLLAEVVEQYF
TRBV4-1	-	TRBJ1-4	TRBD1	TGCGCCAGCAGCCTCCGGGACAGGGATGAAAAACTGTTTTTT	CASSLRDRDEKLFF
TRBV7-2	-	TRBJ2-5	-	TGTGCCAGCAGCTTAGGCAGGAAAGGGACCCAGTACTTC	CASSLGRKGTQYF
TRBV7-2	-	TRBJ2-5	TRBD1	TGTGCCAGCAGCAAGCCCGGGACAGGGGGCAGGGAGACCCAGTACTTC	CASSKPGTGGRETQYF
TRBV29-1	-	TRBJ2-7	TRBD1	TGCAGCGTTCGGGACAGGGACTACGAGCAGTACTTC	CSVRDRDYEQYF
TRBV13	few	TRBJ1-1	-	TGTGCCAGCAGCTTGACAGAAACTGAAGCTTTCTTT	CASSLTETEAFF
TRBV12-3/TRBV12-4	-	TRBJ1-4	-	TGTGCCAGCAGTATCCCCGGGGGGCTGGTTGAAAAACTGTTTTTT	CASSIPGGLVEKLFF
TRBV12-3/TRBV12-4	-	TRBJ1-4	TRBD1	TGTGCCAGCAGTTTCTCGGACAGGGGTGGAAAACTGTTTTTT	CASSFSDRGGKLFF
TRBV5-1	many	TRBJ2-7	TRBD1	TGCGCCAGCAGCTCGCTACCGGGACAGGGCTCTGGGGAGCAGTACTTC	CASSSLPGQGSGEQYF
TRBV29-1	many	TRBJ2-7	TRBD2	TGCAGCGTCCACGGGGGGGGGGGCCCCTACGAGCAGTACTTC	CSVHGGGGPYEQYF